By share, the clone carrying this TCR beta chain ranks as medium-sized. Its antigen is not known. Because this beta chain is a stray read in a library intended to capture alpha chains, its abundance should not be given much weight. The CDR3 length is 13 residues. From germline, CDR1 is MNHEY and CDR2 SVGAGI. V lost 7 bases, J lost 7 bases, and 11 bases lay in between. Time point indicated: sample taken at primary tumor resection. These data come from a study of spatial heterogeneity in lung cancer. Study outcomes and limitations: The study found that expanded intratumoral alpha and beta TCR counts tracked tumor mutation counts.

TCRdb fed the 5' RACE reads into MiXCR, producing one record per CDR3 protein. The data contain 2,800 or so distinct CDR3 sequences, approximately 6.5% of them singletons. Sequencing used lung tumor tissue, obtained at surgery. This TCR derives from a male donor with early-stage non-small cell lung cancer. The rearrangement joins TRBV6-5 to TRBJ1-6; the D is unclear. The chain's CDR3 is CASKWRENSPLHF. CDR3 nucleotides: TGTGCCAGCAAATGGAGGGAGAATTCACCCCTCCACTTT.